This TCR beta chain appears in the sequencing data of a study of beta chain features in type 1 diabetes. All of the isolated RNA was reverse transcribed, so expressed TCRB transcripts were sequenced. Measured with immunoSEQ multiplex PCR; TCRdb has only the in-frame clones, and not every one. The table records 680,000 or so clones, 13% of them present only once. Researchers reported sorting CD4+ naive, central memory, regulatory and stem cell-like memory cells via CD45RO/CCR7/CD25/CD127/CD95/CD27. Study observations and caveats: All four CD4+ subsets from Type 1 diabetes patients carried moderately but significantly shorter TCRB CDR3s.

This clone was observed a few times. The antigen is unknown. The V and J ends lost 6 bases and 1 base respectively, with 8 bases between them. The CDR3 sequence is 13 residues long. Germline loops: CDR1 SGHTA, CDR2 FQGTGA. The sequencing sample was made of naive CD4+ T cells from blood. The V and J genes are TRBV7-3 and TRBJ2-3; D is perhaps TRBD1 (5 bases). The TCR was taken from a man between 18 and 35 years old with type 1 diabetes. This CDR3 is CASSSTGTDTQYF. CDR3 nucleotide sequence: TGTGCCAGCAGTTCGACAGGCACAGATACGCAGTATTTT.